This T cell receptor (beta chain) was sequenced in a study of vaccination effects on CD4 cells after COVID-19. Sequencing followed a ViraFEST assay step that expanded antigen-specific CD4+ T cells with viral peptide pools. It was after 10 days of culture that CD4+ T cells were isolated. Vaccine recipients lacked prior SARS-CoV-2 infection and had negative nucleocapsid antibodies. Peptides at about 10 ug/ml and IL-2 at 10 IU/ml were added to 2 million or so PBMC per well. As regards this clone: The antigen remains undetermined.

Sequencing was performed with immunoSEQ multiplex PCR; in TCRdb, only in-frame clones are kept and a portion is missing. The table records roughly 63,000 clones, 60% to 80% of them present only once. Between the trimmed V and J ends, which lost 2 bases and 0 bases, there was a span of 13 bases. Germline lookup yields CDR1 LNHNV and CDR2 YYDKDF (reference sequence). The CDR3 sequence is 16 residues long. The chain has TRBV15 and TRBJ1-2; D possibly corresponds to TRBD1 (6 bases). The sequence was collected from a human donor who received a COVID-19 vaccine. Sample: CD4+ T cells from PBMCs cultured with HCoV-OC43 spike peptides, taken before COVID-19 vaccination. Subset given: HCoV-OC43 spike overlapping peptide pool stimulation. CDR3 DNA sequence: TGTGCCACCAGCAGACCCGGGACACTATCTAACTATGGCTACACCTTC. Protein: CATSRPGTLSNYGYTF.